The next 19 T cell receptor beta chains were all read from a single sample in a study of radiotherapy plus CTLA-4 blockade in lung cancer. Repertoires were generated with immunoSEQ multiplex PCR, while TCRdb's copy carries only in-frame clones and drops some. Found here are approximately 89,000 clones, around 86% of them singletons; the top ten hold roughly 14%. Sequences were derived from peripheral blood, sampled from a patient treated with radiotherapy plus ipilimumab. Every receptor here comes from a human donor with non-small cell lung cancer that progressed on radiotherapy plus ipilimumab.

This clone was observed a few times. The V and J genes are TRBV27 and TRBJ2-5; possible D gene TRBD2, 6 bases. CDR1 is MNHEY, CDR2 SMNVEV, per germline (reference sequence). The CDR3 runs to 20 residues. Trimming pared 2 bases from V and 5 bases from J, leaving 30 bases between. The CDR3 reads CASSLGPPAGTGASYETQYF. CDR3 coding DNA: TGTGCCAGCAGTTTAGGGCCTCCGGCCGGGACTGGGGCGTCATATGAGACCCAGTACTTC.

This clone was picked up one time. The rearrangement joins TRBV30 to TRBJ2-7; no firm D call. This CDR3 spans 11 amino acids. Trimming stripped 2 bases from V and 2 bases from J, with 4 bases between. Germline V CDR1 and CDR2: GTSNPN, SVGIG (reference sequence). CDR3 nucleotides: TGTGCCTGGAGTTCGGCCTACGAGCAGTACTTC. It yields the protein CAWSSAYEQYF.

As concerns this clone: The sample contains more than one DNA sequence encoding this CDR3. The V and J genes are TRBV4-1 and TRBJ2-2; D is undetermined. The germline V gene has CDR1 MGHRA and CDR2 YSYEKL. V was clipped by 5 bases and J by 5 bases, with 15 bases between them. This CDR3 contains 15 residues. The CDR3 DNA reads TGCGCCAGCAGCTGGGGTAGGGCGGCTACCGGGGAGCTGTTTTTT. As protein: CASSWGRAATGELFF.

The V and J genes are TRBV4-1 and TRBJ2-7; D is uncertain. V lost 1 base and J 1 base, leaving 5 bases between the germline ends. The germline gives CDR1 MGHRA, CDR2 YSYEKL. The CDR3 runs to 13 residues. The DNA for the CDR3 is TGCGCCAGCAGCCAAGGAGGATCCTACGAGCAGTACTTC. Its translation: CASSQGGSYEQYF.

This clone was recorded only once. The V call is TRBV19, the J call TRBJ2-5; D gene unclear. Trimming cost V 5 bases and J 5 bases, with 9 bases left between them. The CDR3 consists of 12 residues. Per the germline V gene, CDR1 is LNHDA and CDR2 is SQIVND (reference sequence). CDR3 bases: TGTGCCAGTAGTCTCTCCTTCGAGACCCAGTACTTC. Its translation is CASSLSFETQYF. Combining the CDR3 with reference TRBV19 and TRBJ2-5 gives the whole variable domain DGGITQSPKYLFRKEGQNVTLSCEQNLNHDAMYWYRQDPGQGLRLIYYSQIVNDFQKGDIAEGYSVSREKKESFPLTVTSAQKNPTAFYLCASSLSFETQYFGPGTRLLVL.

The V and J genes are TRBV11-2 and TRBJ1-1; possibly TRBD1 for D (5 bases). The CDR3 has 15 residues. The germline gives CDR1 SGHAT, CDR2 FQNNGV. The V end lost 1 base, the J end lost 2 bases, and 11 bases lay between the germline ends. CDR3 amino acids: CASSLVGQGNTEAFF. The CDR3 DNA reads TGTGCCAGCAGCTTAGTCGGCCAGGGAAACACTGAAGCTTTCTTT.

The genes are TRBV7-2 and TRBJ2-1, with D uncertain. This CDR3 region has 15 residues. Germline CDR1 and CDR2: SGHTA and FQGNSA. Trimming shortened V by 1 base and J by 0 bases, and 7 bases separated the two germline ends. The CDR3 DNA sequence: TGTGCCAGCAGCTTAGGGGTCCACTCCTACAATGAGCAGTTCTTC. This encodes CASSLGVHSYNEQFF.

The V and J genes are TRBV5-1 and TRBJ1-1, with D possibly being TRBD1 (5 bases). The germline V gene encodes CDR1 SGHRS and CDR2 YFSETQ. The CDR3 totals 13 residues. The germline V and J ends were trimmed by 3 bases and 3 bases, with 9 bases remaining between them. In nucleotides, the CDR3 is TGCGCCAGCAGCTGGGGGGGTGACACTGAAGCTTTCTTT. Protein product: CASSWGGDTEAFF. The complete variable domain, with remaining parts taken from reference TRBV5-1 and TRBJ1-1, reads KAGVTQTPRYLIKTRGQQVTLSCSPISGHRSVSWYQQTPGQGLQFLFEYFSETQRNKGNFPGRFSGRQFSNSRSEMNVSTLELGDSALYLCASSWGGDTEAFFGQGTRLTVV.

This clone has more than one count but fewer than ten. V gene TRBV18 combines with J gene TRBJ1-2; unclear D gene. The V and J ends lost 2 bases and 4 bases respectively, with 8 bases between them. This CDR3 is built from 13 residues. The V gene's germline CDR1 is KGHSH and CDR2 LQKENI. This CDR3 is CASSPSPIYGYTF. The CDR3 DNA sequence: TGTGCCAGCTCACCATCCCCAATCTATGGCTACACCTTC.

This clone occurred once. This chain uses TRBV4-3 with TRBJ2-3, with 7 positions matching TRBD2. V lost 0 bases and J lost 1; bases outside the gene matches: 1. CDR3 length: 15 residues. The germline gives CDR1 LGHNA, CDR2 YSLEER. The CDR3 DNA is TGCGCCAGCAGCCAAGAGGGGAGGGGCACAGATACGCAGTATTTT. Encoded protein: CASSQEGRGTDTQYF.

CDR3 loop: CASSPSVSFVYEQYF. Written as DNA, the CDR3 is TGCGCCAGCAGCCCGTCTGTCAGTTTCGTCTACGAGCAGTACTTC. The chain is built from TRBV4-1 and TRBJ2-7; D is ambiguous. CDR3 size: 15 residues. Trimming stripped 4 bases from V and 3 bases from J, with 16 bases between. Germline CDR1 MGHRA, CDR2 YSYEKL.

This sequence joins TRBV19 and TRBJ2-7; TRBD2 aligns across 9 bases. With 4 bases clipped from V and 2 bases from J, the junction kept 3 bases outside the gene matches. This CDR3 has 14 residues. CDR1 and CDR2 from the germline V gene are LNHDA and SQIVND (reference sequence). The CDR3 loop reads CASSRREGTYEQYF. In nucleotides, the CDR3 is TGTGCCAGTAGTAGGCGGGAGGGGACCTACGAGCAGTACTTC.

The V gene is TRBV4-2, the J gene TRBJ2-5, with 8 bases fitting TRBD2. CDR3 length: 15 amino acids. The J segment lost 2 bases and the V segment lost 4 bases, leaving 6 bases of the junction unmatched. CDR1 is LGHNA, CDR2 YNFKEQ, per germline. CDR3 in amino acids: CASSPAGGEQETQYF. In DNA form, the CDR3 reads TGTGCCAGCAGCCCCGCCGGGGGGGAACAAGAGACCCAGTACTTC.

This chain uses TRBV6-1 with TRBJ2-3; the D gene is possibly TRBD1 (6 bases). The CDR3 is made up of 14 amino acids. Germline V gene lookup returns CDR1 MNHNS and CDR2 SASEGT. The V and J ends lost 1 base and 7 bases respectively, with 12 bases between them. CDR3 DNA sequence: TGTGCCAGCAGTGAAGGGACAGCCCCCTATACGCAGTATTTT. Translating it yields CASSEGTAPYTQYF.

This clone was seen only once. The chain employs TRBV30 and TRBJ1-2; D might be TRBD1 (5 bases). Per germline, CDR1 GTSNPN and CDR2 SVGIG (reference sequence). V dropped 0 bases and J dropped 7 bases, with 6 bases sitting between them. The CDR3 extends over 11 amino acids. CDR3 sequence: CAWSVGVGYTF. The DNA for the CDR3 is TGTGCCTGGAGTGTGGGGGTTGGCTACACCTTC.

The rearrangement uses TRBV7-6 and TRBJ1-2; 8 nucleotides agree with TRBD1. Trimming at V came to 5 bases and at J to 6 bases, leaving 5 bases not matched to a gene. This CDR3 spans 13 amino acids. CDR1 SGHVS and CDR2 FNYEAQ come from the germline V gene. The CDR3 loop reads CASSQRTGNGYTF. The CDR3 DNA follows: TGTGCCAGCAGCCAAAGGACAGGGAATGGCTACACCTTC.

The chain employs TRBV30 and TRBJ2-1; TRBD2 aligns across 7 bases. The CDR3 length is 16 residues. Germline V gene sequence: CDR1 GTSNPN, CDR2 SVGIG (reference sequence). V was pared by 3 bases and J by 9 bases, with 17 bases of the junction left unmatched. The CDR3 nucleotides read TGTGCCTGGAGCCGAGGCGTGGGAGGGCCGGTAAGTGAGCAGTTCTTC. Its protein product is CAWSRGVGGPVSEQFF. Full variable domain (outside the CDR3, taken from reference TRBV30 and TRBJ2-1): SQTIHQWPATLVQPVGSPLSLECTVEGTSNPNLYWYRQAAGRGLQLLFYSVGIGQISSEVPQNLSASRPQDRQFILSSKKLLLSDSGFYLCAWSRGVGGPVSEQFFGPGTRLTVL.

The chain couples TRBV5-4 to TRBJ2-2, with D perhaps matching TRBD2 (6 bases). This CDR3 is built from 14 residues. V lost 1 base, J lost 8 bases, and 12 bases lay in between. Germline assignment: CDR1 SGHNT and CDR2 YYREEE (reference sequence). The CDR3 spells CASSLRTTSGELFF. The DNA for the CDR3 is TGTGCCAGCAGCTTGAGGACTACATCTGGGGAGCTGTTTTTT.

This clone was seen a few times. The V and J genes are TRBV2 and TRBJ2-6; D ambiguous. Germline CDR1 SNHLY, CDR2 FYNNEI. The CDR3 totals 14 residues. V was shortened by 6 bases and J by 0 bases, with 6 bases between the two germline ends. This CDR3 reads CASSENSGANVLTF. DNA for the CDR3: TGTGCCAGCAGCGAGAACTCTGGGGCCAACGTCCTGACTTTC.